This entry is about one T cell receptor (beta chain). Antigen: not known. The data were obtained in a study of T cell responses to AZD1222 COVID-19 vaccine. Study results and limitations: The number of AZD1222 recipients seropositive at baseline was only five to seven.

Measured with immunoSEQ multiplex PCR; TCRdb has only the in-frame clones, and not every one. The sample yields around 270,000 clones, almost 95% seen once. The CDR3 length is 14 residues. CDR1 is SGDLS, CDR2 YYNGEE, per germline. The V and J ends lost 0 bases and 4 bases respectively, with 7 bases between them. The sequence derives from an adult who received the AZD1222 COVID-19 vaccine. The sequencing here drew on peripheral blood, taken 28 days after the second AZD1222 dose. V is TRBV9 and J is TRBJ2-2; perhaps TRBD2 as D (5 bases). The CDR3 reads CASSVGGATGELFF. CDR3 nucleotides: TGTGCCAGCAGCGTAGGGGGAGCCACCGGGGAGCTGTTTTTT.